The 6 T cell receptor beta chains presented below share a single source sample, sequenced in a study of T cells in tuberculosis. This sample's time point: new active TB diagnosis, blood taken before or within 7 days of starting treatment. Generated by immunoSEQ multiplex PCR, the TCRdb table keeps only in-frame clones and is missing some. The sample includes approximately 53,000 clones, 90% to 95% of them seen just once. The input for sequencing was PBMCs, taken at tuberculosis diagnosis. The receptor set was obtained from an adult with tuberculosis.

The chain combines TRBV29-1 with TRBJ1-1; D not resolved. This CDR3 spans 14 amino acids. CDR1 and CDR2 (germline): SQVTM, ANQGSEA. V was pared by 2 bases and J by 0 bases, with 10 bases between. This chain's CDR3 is CSVEIALVNTEAFF. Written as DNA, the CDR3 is TGCAGCGTTGAAATAGCGTTAGTGAACACTGAAGCTTTCTTT.

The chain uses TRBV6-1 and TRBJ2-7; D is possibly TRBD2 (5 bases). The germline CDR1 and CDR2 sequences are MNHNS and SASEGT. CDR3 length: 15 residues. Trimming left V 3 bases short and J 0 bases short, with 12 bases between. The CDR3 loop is CASSEWNGISYEQYF. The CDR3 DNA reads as TGTGCCAGCAGTGAGTGGAACGGGATCTCCTACGAGCAGTACTTC.

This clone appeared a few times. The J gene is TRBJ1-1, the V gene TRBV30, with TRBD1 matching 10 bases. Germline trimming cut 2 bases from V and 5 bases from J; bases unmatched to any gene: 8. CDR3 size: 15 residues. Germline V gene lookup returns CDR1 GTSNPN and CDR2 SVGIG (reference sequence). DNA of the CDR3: TGTGCCTGGAGTAACGAAAGGACAGGGGGGACTGAAGCTTTCTTT. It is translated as CAWSNERTGGTEAFF.

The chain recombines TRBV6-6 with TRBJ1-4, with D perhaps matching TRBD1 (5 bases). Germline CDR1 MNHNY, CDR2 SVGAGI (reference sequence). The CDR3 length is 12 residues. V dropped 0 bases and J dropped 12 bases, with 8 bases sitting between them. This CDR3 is CASSYSGGELFF. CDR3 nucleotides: TGTGCCAGCAGTTACTCGGGGGGGGAACTGTTTTTT.

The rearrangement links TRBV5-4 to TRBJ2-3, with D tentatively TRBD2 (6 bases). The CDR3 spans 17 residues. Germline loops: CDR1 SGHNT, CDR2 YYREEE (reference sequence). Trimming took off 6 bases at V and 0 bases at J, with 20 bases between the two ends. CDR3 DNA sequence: TGTGCCAGCAAACCGGGACTGCTGGCATCTAGCACAGATACGCAGTATTTT. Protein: CASKPGLLASSTDTQYF.

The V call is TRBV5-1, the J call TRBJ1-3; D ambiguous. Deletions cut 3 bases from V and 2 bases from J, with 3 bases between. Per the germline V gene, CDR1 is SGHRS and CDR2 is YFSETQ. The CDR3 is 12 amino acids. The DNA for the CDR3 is TGCGCCAGCAGCTCAACTGGAAACACCATATATTTT. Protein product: CASSSTGNTIYF.